Listed below are T cell receptor beta chains from one sample, sequenced in a study of blood T cell repertoires in COVID-19. Profiling relied on immunoSEQ multiplex PCR, and the TCRdb table lists in-frame clones only, not all of them. The sample holds about 140,000 clones, 75% to 80% seen once. The sample was PBMCs or T cells enriched from blood (not recorded which). Receptors were obtained from a woman in her forties or fifties who had recovered from COVID-19. The CDR3 runs from the conserved cysteine through the conserved F or W. Each record gives: D gene, J gene, V gene, clone size, CDR3 DNA, CDR3 protein. D genes are given only for firm matches. Only part of the rows carry a size: once, few, many, or a class if the clone is expanded.

>TRBD2|TRBJ2-2|TRBV10-3|once
TGTGCCATCAGTGCCCCCAACCCGGGAGGCACCGGGGAGCTGTTTTTT
CAISAPNPGGTGELFF
>TRBD2|TRBJ2-3|TRBV30|-
TGTGCCTGGACAGGCCCAGCGGGGTGGGCAGATACGCAGTATTTT
CAWTGPAGWADTQYF
>-|TRBJ1-1|TRBV28|-
TGTGCCAGCAGCCGGGGGGTGAACACTGAAGCTTTCTTT
CASSRGVNTEAFF
>TRBD2|TRBJ2-3|TRBV28|few
TGTGCCAGCAGCGACGGGACTAGCGCTGATACGCAGTATTTT
CASSDGTSADTQYF
>-|TRBJ1-5|TRBV7-8|-
TGTGCCAGCAGCTTAGAGGTCGGAGGTGGGCAGCCCCAGCATTTT
CASSLEVGGGQPQHF
>-|TRBJ1-2|TRBV21-1|few
TGTGCCAGCAGCAAAGCGCCCGCGGAAGGCTACACCTTC
CASSKAPAEGYTF
>-|TRBJ2-3|TRBV11-2|-
TGTGCCAGCAGCACCGTAGGACTCGGGGGCACAGATACGCAGTATTTT
CASSTVGLGGTDTQYF
>TRBD2|TRBJ2-1|TRBV10-2|once
TGCGCCAGCAACGGGACTAGCGGTGGTGAGCAGTTCTTC
CASNGTSGGEQFF
>TRBD2|TRBJ2-1|TRBV28|-
TGTGCCAGCAGCCCCGGACTAGCGGGACACGGAAGCTCCTACAATGAGCAGTTCTTC
CASSPGLAGHGSSYNEQFF
>-|TRBJ1-1|TRBV6-5|many
TGTGCCAGCAGTTACTCCCGCCAGGGCCTATTCACTGAAGCTTTCTTT
CASSYSRQGLFTEAFF
>-|TRBJ2-1|TRBV9|-
TGTGCCAGCAACAGAATCGGGGTTGAGCAGTTCTTC
CASNRIGVEQFF
>-|TRBJ2-6|TRBV2|-
TGTGCCAGCAGGACGGACAGTTCTAGCTCTGGGGCCAACGTCCTGACTTTC
CASRTDSSSSGANVLTF
>-|TRBJ2-3|TRBV6-5|-
TGTGCCAGCAGTTACTCTGGGGGGACAGATACGCAGTATTTT
CASSYSGGTDTQYF
>TRBD2|TRBJ2-1|TRBV6-1|-
TGTGCCAGCAGTGAACGGGGGGGGGCCGAGCAGTTCTTC
CASSERGGAEQFF
>-|TRBJ1-1|TRBV5-4|once
TGTGCCAGCAGCTTGGACAGGGTTTCTGAAGCTTTCTTT
CASSLDRVSEAFF
>TRBD2|TRBJ2-7|TRBV7-8|-
TGTGCCAGCCAACTAGCGGGCGCCTACGAGCAGTACTTC
CASQLAGAYEQYF
>-|TRBJ2-2|TRBV12-3/TRBV12-4|-
TGTGCCAGCAGTTTTTTCGACACCGGGGAGCTGTTTTTT
CASSFFDTGELFF
>TRBD2|TRBJ2-5|TRBV24-1|-
TGTGCCACCAGTGATATACTAGCGGGAGGTGAGACCCAGTACTTC
CATSDILAGGETQYF
>TRBD1|TRBJ1-3|TRBV11-2|-
TGTGCCAGCAGCTCCTATATGATCTTGCGACAGGGGGTAAACACCATATATTTT
CASSSYMILRQGVNTIYF
>-|TRBJ1-1|TRBV27|once
TGTGCCAGCATGACAGGAGGTGTTGGAAGGACTGAAGCTTTCTTT
CASMTGGVGRTEAFF
>-|TRBJ2-7|TRBV29-1|once
TGCAGCGTTGAAACCCCTGGACAGACCTACGAGCAGTACTTC
CSVETPGQTYEQYF
>TRBD1|TRBJ2-7|TRBV6-6|-
TGTGCCAGCAGTTACAGACAGGGCTACGAGCAGTACTTC
CASSYRQGYEQYF
>-|TRBJ1-1|TRBV7-2|-
TGTGCCAGCAGCTTAGCGGATTTTTTGACAGGCCGCACTGAAGCTTTCTTT
CASSLADFLTGRTEAFF
>-|TRBJ1-4|TRBV20-1|once
TGCAGTGCTGCGGACAACAAAAAACTGTTTTTT
CSAADNKKLFF
>TRBD1|TRBJ1-5|TRBV28|-
TGTGCCAGCAGCCCAACAGGGGGGGTACAGCCCCAGCATTTT
CASSPTGGVQPQHF
>TRBD1|TRBJ1-1|TRBV7-6|-
TGTGCCAGCAGGGGACAGGTAGGAGGTGAAGCTTTCTTT
CASRGQVGGEAFF
>-|TRBJ1-3|TRBV9|-
TGTGCCAGCAGCGTAGGCCCAGGGTCGGGAAACACCATATATTTT
CASSVGPGSGNTIYF
>TRBD2|TRBJ2-6|TRBV28|-
TGTGCCACCACTCGGGGGGGCCTCAATGAGGGGGCCAACGTCCTGACTTTC
CATTRGGLNEGANVLTF
>TRBD2|TRBJ2-1|TRBV28|-
TGTGCCAGCAGCCGCCTAGCGGCCTCCTACAATGAGCAGTTCTTC
CASSRLAASYNEQFF
>-|TRBJ1-4|TRBV5-1|few
TGCGCCAGCAGCTCGACAGCAACTAATGAAAAACTGTTTTTT
CASSSTATNEKLFF
>TRBD1|TRBJ1-2|TRBV2|-
TGTGCCAGCAGTTCCGACAGGGGGAAGGGCTACACCTTC
CASSSDRGKGYTF
>TRBD2|TRBJ2-5|TRBV10-3|-
TGTGCCATCCGCGCCGCCAGCGGGGGAGGAGAGACCCAGTACTTC
CAIRAASGGGETQYF
>-|TRBJ1-4|TRBV7-2|-
TGTGCCAGCAGCGCGGGAGACAGACTGGAACTGTTTTTT
CASSAGDRLELFF
>-|TRBJ1-2|TRBV19|-
TGTGCCAGTAGCCCTGGGGCAGGGGCGGCCTATGGCTACACCTTC
CASSPGAGAAYGYTF
>TRBD2|TRBJ2-2|TRBV5-1|once
TGCGCCAGCAGCTTAGGACTAGCGAACACCGGGGAGCTGTTTTTT
CASSLGLANTGELFF
>TRBD1|TRBJ2-1|TRBV18|-
TGTGCCAGCTCACTTACCCCGGGACAGAGCTTCAATGAGCAGTTCTTC
CASSLTPGQSFNEQFF
>TRBD2|TRBJ2-4|TRBV5-1|-
TGCGCCCGCAGCGGGGGGGGGTCTGGAGCGGGAGAGGGCAAAAACATTCAGTACTTC
CARSGGGSGAGEGKNIQYF
>TRBD2|TRBJ2-1|TRBV5-1|-
TGCGCCAGCAGCTTGGTGGCTAGCGGGGGGTACTACAATGAGCAGTTCTTC
CASSLVASGGYYNEQFF
>-|TRBJ1-1|TRBV11-2|-
TGTGCCAGCAGCTTTGGACAGAGTCACACTGAAGCTTTCTTT
CASSFGQSHTEAFF
>-|TRBJ1-3|TRBV2|-
TGTGCCAGCAGTAGTCAGGGGATCTCTGGAAACACCATATATTTT
CASSSQGISGNTIYF
>-|TRBJ1-2|TRBV4-2|-
TGTGCCAGCAGCCAAATTCTAGTGGGCAGGGGCTATGGCTACACCTTC
CASSQILVGRGYGYTF
>-|TRBJ2-5|TRBV5-1|-
TGCGCCAGCCACTTTGGTCAAGGAGGGGAGACCCAGTACTTC
CASHFGQGGETQYF
>TRBD1|TRBJ1-5|TRBV7-8|-
TGTGCCAGCATACTAAGCCGGGACAGGGCTAGCAATCAGCCCCAGCATTTT
CASILSRDRASNQPQHF
>-|TRBJ1-2|TRBV12-3/TRBV12-4|-
TGTGCCAGCAGTTTTGCGCCCGGTCGAGGCTACACCTTC
CASSFAPGRGYTF
>-|TRBJ1-2|TRBV5-1|-
TGCGCCAGCAGCCTGGACACCACCACGGGGGGCTACACCTTC
CASSLDTTTGGYTF
>TRBD1|TRBJ1-3|TRBV9|-
TGTGCCAGCAGCACCCAGACAGGGAACTCTGGAAACACCATATATTTT
CASSTQTGNSGNTIYF
>-|TRBJ1-4|TRBV28|few
TGTGCCAGCAGAGACAGGCGAAATGAAAAACTGTTTTTT
CASRDRRNEKLFF